The subject of this entry is one TCR beta chain. Its cognate antigen is unknown. The CDR3 totals 15 residues. V dropped 4 bases and J dropped 4; count of bases not matched to a gene: 9. The germline gives CDR1 SGDLS, CDR2 YYNGEE. The data originate from a study of cytomegalovirus exposure and HLA in healthy donors. For the study at large: Earlier, about 179 million T cells were analyzed, and about 100 million unique TCR beta sequences were found among them.

Primers for the PCR totalled 60 Vbeta and 13 Jbeta. Data came from immunoSEQ multiplex PCR; TCRdb stores just in-frame clones and leaves some out. Among around 150,000 clones, more than 70% were seen once, and the ten largest hold about 2.5%. Study findings and constraints: Analysis was carried out at a later point, and it linked a missense DCLRE1C variant to TCR beta V- and J-gene trimming.

The chain employs TRBV9 and TRBJ2-5; 8 nucleotides align to TRBD2. The sequencing sample was made of PBMCs. This clonotype originated in a man between 50 and 59 years old in good health and CMV-seronegative. The CDR3 is CASSIRSGGLETQYF. CDR3 coding DNA: TGTGCCAGCAGCATCCGCAGCGGGGGTTTAGAGACCCAGTACTTC.